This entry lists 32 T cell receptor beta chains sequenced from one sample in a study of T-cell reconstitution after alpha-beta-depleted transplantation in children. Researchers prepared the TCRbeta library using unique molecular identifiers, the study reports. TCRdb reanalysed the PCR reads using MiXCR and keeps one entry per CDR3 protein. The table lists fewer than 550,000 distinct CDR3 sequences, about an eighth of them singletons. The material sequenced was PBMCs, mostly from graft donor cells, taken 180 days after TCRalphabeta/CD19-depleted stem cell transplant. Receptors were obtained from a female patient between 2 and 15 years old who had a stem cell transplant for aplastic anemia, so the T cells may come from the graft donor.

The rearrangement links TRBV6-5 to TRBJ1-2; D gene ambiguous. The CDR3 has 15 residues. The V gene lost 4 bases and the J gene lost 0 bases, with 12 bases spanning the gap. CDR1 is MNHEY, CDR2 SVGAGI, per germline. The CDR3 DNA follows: TGTGCCAGCAGTTTACAGCTCGGTGCTAACTATGGCTACACCTTC. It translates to CASSLQLGANYGYTF.

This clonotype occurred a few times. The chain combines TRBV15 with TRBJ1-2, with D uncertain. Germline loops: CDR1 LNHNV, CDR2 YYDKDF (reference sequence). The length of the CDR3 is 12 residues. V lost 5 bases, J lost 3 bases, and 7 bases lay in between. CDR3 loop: CATSYRDYGYTF. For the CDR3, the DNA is TGTGCCACCAGCTACAGAGACTATGGCTACACCTTC.

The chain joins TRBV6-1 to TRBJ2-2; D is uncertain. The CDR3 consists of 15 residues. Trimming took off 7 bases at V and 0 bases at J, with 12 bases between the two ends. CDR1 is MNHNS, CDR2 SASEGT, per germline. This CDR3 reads CASTSTPANTGELFF. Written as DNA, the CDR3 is TGTGCCAGCACGTCGACACCCGCGAACACCGGGGAGCTGTTTTTT.

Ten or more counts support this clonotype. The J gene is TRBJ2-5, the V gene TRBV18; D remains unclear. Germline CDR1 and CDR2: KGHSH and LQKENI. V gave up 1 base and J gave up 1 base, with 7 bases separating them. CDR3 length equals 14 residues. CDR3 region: CASSPQSAQETQYF. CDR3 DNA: TGTGCCAGCTCACCACAGTCAGCCCAAGAGACCCAGTACTTC.

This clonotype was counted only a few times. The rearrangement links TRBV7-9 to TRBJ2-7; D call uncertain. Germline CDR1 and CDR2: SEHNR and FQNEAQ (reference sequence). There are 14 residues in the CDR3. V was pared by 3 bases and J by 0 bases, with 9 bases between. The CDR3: CASSLAHVSYEQYF. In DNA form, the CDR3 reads TGTGCCAGCAGCTTGGCACACGTCTCCTACGAGCAGTACTTC.

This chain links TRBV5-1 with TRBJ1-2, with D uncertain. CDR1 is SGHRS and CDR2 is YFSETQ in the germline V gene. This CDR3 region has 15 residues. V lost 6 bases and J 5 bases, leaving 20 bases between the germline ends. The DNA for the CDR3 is TGCGCCAGCACCCTTGCCATCAATTCTTATTATGGCTACACCTTC. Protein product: CASTLAINSYYGYTF.

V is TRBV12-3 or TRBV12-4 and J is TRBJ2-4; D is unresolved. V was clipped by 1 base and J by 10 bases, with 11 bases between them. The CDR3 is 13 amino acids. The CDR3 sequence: CASSLGPGLIQYF. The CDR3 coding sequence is TGTGCCAGCAGTTTAGGTCCGGGTTTGATTCAGTACTTC.

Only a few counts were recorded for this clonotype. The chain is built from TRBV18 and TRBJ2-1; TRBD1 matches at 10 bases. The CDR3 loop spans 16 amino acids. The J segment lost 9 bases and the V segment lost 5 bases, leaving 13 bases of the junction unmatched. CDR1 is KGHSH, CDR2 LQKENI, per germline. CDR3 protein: CASSAGTGVLKTEQFF. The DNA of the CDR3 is TGTGCCAGCTCAGCAGGGACAGGGGTACTAAAGACTGAGCAGTTCTTC.

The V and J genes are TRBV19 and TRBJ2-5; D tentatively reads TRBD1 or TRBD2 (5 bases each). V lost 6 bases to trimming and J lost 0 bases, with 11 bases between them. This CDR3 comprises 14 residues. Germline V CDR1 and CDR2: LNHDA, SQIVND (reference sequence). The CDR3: CASRRDGYQETQYF. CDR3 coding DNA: TGTGCCAGTAGAAGGGACGGGTACCAAGAGACCCAGTACTTC.

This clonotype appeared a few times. The CDR3, as DNA: TGTGCCAGCAGCTTAGACCCTAGCGGAAGTAGCTACGAGCAGTACTTC. This sequence encodes CASSLDPSGSSYEQYF. This chain uses TRBV11-2 with TRBJ2-7; 7 positions agree with TRBD2. Losses at the gene ends were 0 bases for V and 3 bases for J; bases not matched to a gene: 8. The CDR3 runs to 16 residues. Germline V gives CDR1 SGHAT, CDR2 FQNNGV.

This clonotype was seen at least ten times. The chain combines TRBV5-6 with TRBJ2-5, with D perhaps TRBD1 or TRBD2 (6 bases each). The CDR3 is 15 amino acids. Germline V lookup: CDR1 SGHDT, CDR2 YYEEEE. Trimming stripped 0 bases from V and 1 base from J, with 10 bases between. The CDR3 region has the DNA TGTGCCAGCAGCTTGGGCGGGACAATCCAAGAGACCCAGTACTTC. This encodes CASSLGGTIQETQYF.

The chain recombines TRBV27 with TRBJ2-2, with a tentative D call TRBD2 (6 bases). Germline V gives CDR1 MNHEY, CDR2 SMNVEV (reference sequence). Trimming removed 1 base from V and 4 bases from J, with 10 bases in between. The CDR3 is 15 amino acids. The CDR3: CASSLWDFGTGELFF. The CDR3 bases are TGTGCCAGCAGTTTATGGGACTTCGGCACCGGGGAGCTGTTTTTT.

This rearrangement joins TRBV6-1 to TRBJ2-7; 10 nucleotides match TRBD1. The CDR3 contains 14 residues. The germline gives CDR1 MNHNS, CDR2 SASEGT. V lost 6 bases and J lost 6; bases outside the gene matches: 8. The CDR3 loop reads CASRAFGTGVEQYF. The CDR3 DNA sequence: TGTGCCAGCAGAGCCTTTGGGACAGGGGTCGAGCAGTACTTC.

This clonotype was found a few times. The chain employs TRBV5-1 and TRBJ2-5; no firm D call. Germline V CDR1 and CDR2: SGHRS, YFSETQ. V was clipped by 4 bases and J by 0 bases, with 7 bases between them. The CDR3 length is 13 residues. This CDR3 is CASSNKYQETQYF. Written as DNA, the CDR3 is TGCGCCAGCAGCAATAAGTACCAAGAGACCCAGTACTTC.

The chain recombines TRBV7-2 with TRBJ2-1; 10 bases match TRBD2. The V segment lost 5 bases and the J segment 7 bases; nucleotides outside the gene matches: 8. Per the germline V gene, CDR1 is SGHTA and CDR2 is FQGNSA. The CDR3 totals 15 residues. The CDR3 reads CASSTLAGEGNEQFF. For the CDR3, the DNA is TGTGCCAGCAGCACGCTAGCGGGGGAAGGGAATGAGCAGTTCTTC.

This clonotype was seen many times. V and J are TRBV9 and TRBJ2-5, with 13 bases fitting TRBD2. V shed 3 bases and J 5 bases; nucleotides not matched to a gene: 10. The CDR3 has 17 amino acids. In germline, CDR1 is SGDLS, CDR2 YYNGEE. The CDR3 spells CASSAGLAGVFGETQYF. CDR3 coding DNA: TGTGCCAGCAGCGCCGGACTAGCGGGAGTCTTCGGGGAGACCCAGTACTTC.

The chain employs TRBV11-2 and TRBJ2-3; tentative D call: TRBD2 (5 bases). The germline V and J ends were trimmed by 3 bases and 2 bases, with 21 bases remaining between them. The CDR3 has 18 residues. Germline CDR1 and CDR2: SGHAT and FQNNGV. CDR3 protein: CASSFPLEDPSSTDTQYF. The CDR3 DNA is TGTGCCAGCAGCTTTCCCTTGGAGGATCCGTCTTCCACAGATACGCAGTATTTT.

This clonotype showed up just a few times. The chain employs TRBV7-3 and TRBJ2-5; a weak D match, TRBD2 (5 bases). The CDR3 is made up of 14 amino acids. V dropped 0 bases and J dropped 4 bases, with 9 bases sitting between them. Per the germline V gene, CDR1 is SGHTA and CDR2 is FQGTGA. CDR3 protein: CASSLTATTETQYF. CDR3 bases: TGTGCCAGCAGCTTAACTGCGACTACAGAGACCCAGTACTTC. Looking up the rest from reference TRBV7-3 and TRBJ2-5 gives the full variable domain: GAGVSQTPSNKVTEKGKYVELRCDPISGHTALYWYRQSLGQGPEFLIYFQGTGAADDSGLPNDRFFAVRPEGSVSTLKIQRTERGDSAVYLCASSLTATTETQYFGPGTRLLVL.

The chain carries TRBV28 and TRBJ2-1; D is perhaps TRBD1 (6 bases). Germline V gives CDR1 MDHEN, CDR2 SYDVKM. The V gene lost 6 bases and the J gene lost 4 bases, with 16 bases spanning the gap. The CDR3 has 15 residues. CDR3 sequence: CASSLTLTGYNEQFF. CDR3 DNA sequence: TGTGCCAGCAGCCTCACCTTGACAGGTTACAATGAGCAGTTCTTC.

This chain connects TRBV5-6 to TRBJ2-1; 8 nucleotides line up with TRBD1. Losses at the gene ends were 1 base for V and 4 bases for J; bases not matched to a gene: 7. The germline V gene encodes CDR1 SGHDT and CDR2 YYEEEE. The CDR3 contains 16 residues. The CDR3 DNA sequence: TGTGCCAGCAGCTTGATTGCAGGGGGCCTATACAATGAGCAGTTCTTC. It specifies CASSLIAGGLYNEQFF.

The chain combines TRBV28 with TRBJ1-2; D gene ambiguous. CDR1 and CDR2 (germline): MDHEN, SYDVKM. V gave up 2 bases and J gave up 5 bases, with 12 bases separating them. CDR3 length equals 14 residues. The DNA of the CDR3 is TGTGCCAGCAGTTTAGGAGCAGGATTATATGGCTACACCTTC. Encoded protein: CASSLGAGLYGYTF.

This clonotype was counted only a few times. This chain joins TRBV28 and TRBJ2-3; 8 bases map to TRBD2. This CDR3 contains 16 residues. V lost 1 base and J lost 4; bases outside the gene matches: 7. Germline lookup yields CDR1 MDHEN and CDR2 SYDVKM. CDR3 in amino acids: CASSLLAGRAADTQYF. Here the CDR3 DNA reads TGTGCCAGCAGTTTATTGGCCGGGAGGGCCGCAGATACGCAGTATTTT.

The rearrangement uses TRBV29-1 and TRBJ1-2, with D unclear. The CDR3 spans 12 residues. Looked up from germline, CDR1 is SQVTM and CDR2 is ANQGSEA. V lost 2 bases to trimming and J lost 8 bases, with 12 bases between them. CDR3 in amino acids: CSVEMSGGGYTF. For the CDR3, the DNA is TGCAGCGTTGAAATGTCCGGAGGGGGCTACACCTTC. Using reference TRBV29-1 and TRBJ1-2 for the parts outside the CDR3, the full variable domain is SAVISQKPSRDICQRGTSLTIQCQVDSQVTMMFWYRQQPGQSLTLIATANQGSEATYESGFVIDKFPISRPNLTFSTLTVSNMSPEDSSIYLCSVEMSGGGYTFGSGTRLTVV.

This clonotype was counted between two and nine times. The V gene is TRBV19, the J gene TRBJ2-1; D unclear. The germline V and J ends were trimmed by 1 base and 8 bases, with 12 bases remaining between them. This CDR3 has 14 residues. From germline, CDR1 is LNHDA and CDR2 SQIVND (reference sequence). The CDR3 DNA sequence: TGTGCCAGTAGTATAGTGTACCTTTTAGATGAGCAGTTCTTC. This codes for CASSIVYLLDEQFF.

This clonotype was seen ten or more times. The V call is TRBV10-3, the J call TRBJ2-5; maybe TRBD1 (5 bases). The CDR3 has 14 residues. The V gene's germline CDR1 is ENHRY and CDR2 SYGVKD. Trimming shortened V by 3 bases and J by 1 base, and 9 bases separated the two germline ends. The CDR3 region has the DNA TGTGCCATCAGTGACAGGGCAGGCCAAGAGACCCAGTACTTC. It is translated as CAISDRAGQETQYF.

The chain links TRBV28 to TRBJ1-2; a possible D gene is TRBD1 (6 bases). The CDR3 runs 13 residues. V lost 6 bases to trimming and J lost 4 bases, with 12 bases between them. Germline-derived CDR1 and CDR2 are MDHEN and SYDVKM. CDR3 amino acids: CASRETGFYGYTF. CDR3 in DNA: TGTGCCAGCAGGGAAACAGGGTTCTATGGCTACACCTTC.

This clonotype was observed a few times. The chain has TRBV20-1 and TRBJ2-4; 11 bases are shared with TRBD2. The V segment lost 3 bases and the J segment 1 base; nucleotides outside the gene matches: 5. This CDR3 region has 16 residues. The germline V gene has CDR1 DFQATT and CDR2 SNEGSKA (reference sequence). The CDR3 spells CSASILAGDAKNIQYF. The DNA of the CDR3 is TGCAGTGCTAGTATACTAGCGGGAGACGCCAAAAACATTCAGTACTTC.

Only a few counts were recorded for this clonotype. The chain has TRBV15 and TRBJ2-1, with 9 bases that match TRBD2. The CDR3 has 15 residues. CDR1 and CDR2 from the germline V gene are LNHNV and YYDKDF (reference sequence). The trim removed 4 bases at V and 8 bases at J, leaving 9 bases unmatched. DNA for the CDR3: TGTGCCACCAGCATTATTAGCGGGAGCCACCATGAGCAGTTCTTC. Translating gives CATSIISGSHHEQFF.

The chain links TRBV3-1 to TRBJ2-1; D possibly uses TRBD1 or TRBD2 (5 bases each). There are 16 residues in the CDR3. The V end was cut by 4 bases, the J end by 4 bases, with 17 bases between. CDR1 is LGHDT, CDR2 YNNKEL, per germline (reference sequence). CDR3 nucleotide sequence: TGTGCCAGCAGCCCCGAAAGGGACGGACCATACAATGAGCAGTTCTTC. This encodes CASSPERDGPYNEQFF.

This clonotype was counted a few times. CDR3 nucleotide sequence: TGTGCCAGCAGCTTCCTCGGGACTAGCGGGGGTGCCTACGAGCAGTACGTC. This gives the protein CASSFLGTSGGAYEQYV. The chain links TRBV7-2 to TRBJ2-7; 14 positions match TRBD2. This CDR3 comprises 17 residues. V lost 3 bases and J lost 2; bases outside the gene matches: 6. CDR1 is SGHTA and CDR2 is FQGNSA in the germline V gene.

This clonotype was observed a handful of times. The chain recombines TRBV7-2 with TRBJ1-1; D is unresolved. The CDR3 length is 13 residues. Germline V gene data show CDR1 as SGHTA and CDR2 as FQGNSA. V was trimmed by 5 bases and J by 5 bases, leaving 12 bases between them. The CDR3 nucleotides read TGTGCCAGCAGCACACCCCCTTATACTGAAGCTTTCTTT. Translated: CASSTPPYTEAFF.

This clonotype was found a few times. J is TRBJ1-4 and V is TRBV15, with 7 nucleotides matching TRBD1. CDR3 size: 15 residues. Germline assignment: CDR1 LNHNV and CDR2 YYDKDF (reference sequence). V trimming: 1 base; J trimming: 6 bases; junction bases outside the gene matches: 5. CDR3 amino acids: CATSRGGGGYEKLFF. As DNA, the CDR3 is TGTGCCACCAGCAGAGGGGGAGGGGGCTATGAAAAACTGTTTTTT.